What follows are 15 T cell receptor beta chains derived from one specimen sequenced in a study of shared clonotypes between healthy human individuals. The table came from immunoSEQ multiplex PCR; TCRdb's copy has only in-frame clones and leaves some out. This table has some 630,000 clones, 72% appearing once. The source material was memory CD4+ T cells sorted from blood. Described subset: CD45RA-negative fraction. Receptors originate from a woman aged 25 to 39 in good health.

Only a few counts were recorded for this clone. The rearrangement links TRBV14 to TRBJ2-5; D is ambiguous. The DNA matches TRBJ2-7 better at its end, which makes the J call doubtful. CDR1 and CDR2 (germline): SGHDN, FVKESK. This CDR3 is built from 13 residues. DNA of the CDR3: TGTGCCAGCAGCCAACGGCAAGTCGGCGAGCAGTACTTC. Translating it yields CASSQRQVGEQYF.

V is TRBV6-1 and J is TRBJ2-5; D is uncertain. This CDR3 has 13 residues. V lost 1 base, J lost 5 bases, and 8 bases lay in between. The germline gives CDR1 MNHNS, CDR2 SASEGT. In nucleotides, the CDR3 is TGTGCCAGCAGTGAAGGAGTCATTGAGACCCAGTACTTC. The encoded protein is CASSEGVIETQYF.

The rearrangement links TRBV27 to TRBJ2-7; D gene uncertain. The V gene's germline CDR1 is MNHEY and CDR2 SMNVEV (reference sequence). Between the trimmed V and J ends, which lost 0 bases and 2 bases, there was a span of 11 bases. The CDR3 has 15 residues. In nucleotides, the CDR3 is TGTGCCAGCAGTTTATCCAGTAGGGTAACCTACGAGCAGTACTTC. Translation gives CASSLSSRVTYEQYF.

The chain employs TRBV30 and TRBJ2-2; no reliable D call. The length of the CDR3 is 15 residues. The V end was cut by 2 bases, the J end by 0 bases, with 10 bases between. Germline loops: CDR1 GTSNPN, CDR2 SVGIG (reference sequence). CDR3 nucleotide sequence: TGTGCCTGGAGTTTCTGGGGATCGAACACCGGGGAGCTGTTTTTT. As protein: CAWSFWGSNTGELFF.

This rearrangement joins TRBV5-1 to TRBJ2-1, with 7 nucleotides matching TRBD1. J gave up 8 bases and V 0 bases, and 14 bases lay outside the gene matches. The length of the CDR3 is 17 residues. The germline gives CDR1 SGHRS, CDR2 YFSETQ. CDR3 nucleotides: TGCGCCAGCAGCTTGGCCGTTCGTAAGGGGGCGCTTTATGAGCAGTTCTTC. Translating gives CASSLAVRKGALYEQFF.

The chain links TRBV7-2 to TRBJ2-5, with 12 bases fitting TRBD1. This CDR3 comprises 16 residues. Germline V gene sequence: CDR1 SGHTA, CDR2 FQGNSA. V lost 5 bases and J lost 5; bases outside the gene matches: 9. The DNA of the CDR3 is TGTGCCAGCAGCCGAAATTGGGACAGGGGGCCGGAGACCCAGTACTTC. Its protein product is CASSRNWDRGPETQYF.

The chain links TRBV28 to TRBJ2-7; D is unclear. The V and J ends lost 7 bases and 2 bases respectively, with 9 bases between them. Looked up from germline, CDR1 is MDHEN and CDR2 is SYDVKM. This CDR3 contains 12 residues. CDR3 region: CASTKTAYEQYF. DNA of the CDR3: TGTGCCAGCACCAAAACGGCCTACGAGCAGTACTTC. Based on the CDR3 plus reference TRBV28 and TRBJ2-7, the full variable domain is DVKVTQSSRYLVKRTGEKVFLECVQDMDHENMFWYRQDPGLGLRLIYFSYDVKMKEKGDIPEGYSVSREKKERFSLILESASTNQTSMYLCASTKTAYEQYFGPGTRLTVT.

The CDR3 DNA is TGTGCCAGCAAGAGGGGACAGGTATTATCTGGGGCCAACGTCCTGACTTTC. This sequence encodes CASKRGQVLSGANVLTF. The chain has TRBV7-8 and TRBJ2-6; 8 bases map to TRBD1. This CDR3 is 17 amino acids long. V was clipped by 7 bases and J by 1 base; unmatched bases: 9. CDR1 is SGHVS, CDR2 FQNEAQ, per germline.

The V gene is TRBV10-2, the J gene TRBJ2-7; TRBD2 matches 7 bases. V was clipped by 2 bases and J by 5 bases; unmatched bases: 6. CDR1 and CDR2 from the germline V gene are WSHSY and SAAADI. This CDR3 region has 14 residues. The CDR3 loop is CASSEPGTNNEQYF. The CDR3 DNA reads as TGCGCCAGCAGTGAGCCCGGGACTAACAACGAGCAGTACTTC.

The chain uses TRBV28 and TRBJ2-3, with D perhaps TRBD2 (5 bases). Trimming removed 1 base at V and 4 bases at J, with 9 bases between. The CDR3 has 14 amino acids. CDR1 is MDHEN and CDR2 is SYDVKM in the germline V gene. The CDR3 DNA reads TGTGCCAGCAGTTTATTTCTAGCCCCAGATACGCAGTATTTT. Translated: CASSLFLAPDTQYF.

This clone appeared a single time. The rearrangement links TRBV7-9 to TRBJ2-1, with D perhaps TRBD2 (6 bases). This CDR3 contains 16 residues. V gave up 6 bases and J gave up 10 bases, with 25 bases separating them. Looked up from germline, CDR1 is SEHNR and CDR2 is FQNEAQ (reference sequence). The CDR3 sequence: CASSSTAAGSGREQFF. In DNA form, the CDR3 reads TGTGCCAGCAGTTCAACAGCGGCGGGGTCAGGGAGGGAGCAGTTCTTC.

This clone was observed a few times. The sample has other DNA sequences that encode this CDR3 too. The chain employs TRBV6-1 and TRBJ1-1; the D is unclear. The germline V gene has CDR1 MNHNS and CDR2 SASEGT. CDR3 length: 13 residues. V was trimmed by 2 bases and J by 5 bases, leaving 9 bases between them. CDR3 coding DNA: TGTGCCAGCAGTGAACTAGGCGGGACTGAAGCTTTCTTT. This sequence encodes CASSELGGTEAFF.

This clone was picked up a small number of times. V gene TRBV7-2 combines with J gene TRBJ1-2; D ambiguous. Germline CDR1 SGHTA, CDR2 FQGNSA. V lost 1 base and J 2 bases, leaving 11 bases between the germline ends. The CDR3 has 15 residues. The CDR3 DNA is TGTGCCAGCAGCTTAGGGGGTGCGGGGAACTATGGCTACACCTTC. This sequence encodes CASSLGGAGNYGYTF.

CDR3 nucleotides: TGCGCCAGCAGCTGGACTAGCGGGGTTATAGCCAAAAACATTCAGTACTTC. It encodes CASSWTSGVIAKNIQYF. V is TRBV5-1 and J is TRBJ2-4, with 12 bases matching TRBD2. This CDR3 has 17 amino acids. CDR1 is SGHRS and CDR2 is YFSETQ in the germline V gene. Trimming removed 3 bases from V and 0 bases from J; junction bases left unmatched: 4.

V usage is TRBV7-9 and J usage is TRBJ2-7; unclear D gene. CDR3 size: 17 residues. V dropped 4 bases and J dropped 0 bases, with 19 bases sitting between them. Germline CDR1 SEHNR, CDR2 FQNEAQ (reference sequence). The CDR3, as DNA: TGTGCCAGCAGCTCCCCCCTAAGCCGGTTGAACTCCTACGAGCAGTACTTC. It codes for CASSSPLSRLNSYEQYF.